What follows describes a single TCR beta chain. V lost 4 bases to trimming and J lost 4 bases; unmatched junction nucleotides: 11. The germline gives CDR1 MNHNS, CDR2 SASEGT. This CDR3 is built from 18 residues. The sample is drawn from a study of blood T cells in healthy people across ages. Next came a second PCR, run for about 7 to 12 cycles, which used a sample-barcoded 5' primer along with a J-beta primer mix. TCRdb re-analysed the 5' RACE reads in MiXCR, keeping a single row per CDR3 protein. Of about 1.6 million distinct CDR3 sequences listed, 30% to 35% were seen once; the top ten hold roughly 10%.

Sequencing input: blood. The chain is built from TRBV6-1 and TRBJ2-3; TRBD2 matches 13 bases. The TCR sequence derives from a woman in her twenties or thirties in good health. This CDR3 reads CASSGLGLAGPTPDTQYF. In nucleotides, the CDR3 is TGTGCCAGCAGTGGCTTGGGACTAGCGGGGCCGACACCAGATACGCAGTATTTT.